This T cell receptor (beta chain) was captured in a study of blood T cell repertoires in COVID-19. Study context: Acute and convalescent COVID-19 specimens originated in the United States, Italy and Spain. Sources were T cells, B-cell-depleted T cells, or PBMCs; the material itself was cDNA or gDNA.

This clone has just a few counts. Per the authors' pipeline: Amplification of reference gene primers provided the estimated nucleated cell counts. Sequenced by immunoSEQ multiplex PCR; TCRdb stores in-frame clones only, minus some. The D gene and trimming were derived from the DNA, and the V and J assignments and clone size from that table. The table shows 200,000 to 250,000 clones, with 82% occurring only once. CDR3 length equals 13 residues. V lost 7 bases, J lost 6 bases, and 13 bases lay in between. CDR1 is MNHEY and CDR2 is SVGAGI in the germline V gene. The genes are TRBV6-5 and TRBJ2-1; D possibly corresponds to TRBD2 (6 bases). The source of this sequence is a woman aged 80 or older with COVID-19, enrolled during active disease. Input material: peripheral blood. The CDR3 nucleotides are TGTGCCAGCACAGGGACTTCCCTCAATGAGCAGTTCTTC. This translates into CASTGTSLNEQFF.